This entry is about one TCR beta chain. What it recognizes is unknown. The sample belongs to a study of T cells after yellow fever vaccination. Across the study: Any fraction with a low cell number was prepared using SMART-Seq v4 Ultra Low Input.

UMIs and a universal primer site were added when TCR cDNA was made by 5'RACE template switching. TCRdb reprocessed the 5' RACE reads with MiXCR, giving one entry per CDR3 protein. The sample carries roughly 500,000 distinct CDR3 sequences, 19% recorded once. General study points: Abundant clonotypes from the bulk population could get into FACS-sorted repertoires as contaminants. The appearance of a small share of clonotypes in both CD4 and CD8 compartments was observed.

The receptor comes from a man younger than 40 who received the YFV17D yellow fever vaccine. The starting material was PBMCs, obtained 15 days after the yellow fever booster vaccination.

The CDR3 region is CASSLKGGVGATDTQYF. CDR3 in DNA: TGTGCCAGCAGCCTAAAAGGCGGGGTTGGAGCCACAGATACGCAGTATTTT. V gene TRBV7-8 combines with J gene TRBJ2-3; maybe TRBD2 (6 bases). The CDR3 contains 17 residues. V gave up 5 bases and J gave up 2 bases, with 20 bases separating them. Per the germline V gene, CDR1 is SGHVS and CDR2 is FQNEAQ.